Following are 23 T cell receptor beta chains from one sample sequenced in a study of blood T cell repertoires in COVID-19. Using immunoSEQ multiplex PCR, the repertoire was profiled, and TCRdb retains in-frame clones only, with some absent. This sample has around 300,000 clones, with around 90% found just once. The sequenced sample consisted of PBMCs or T cells enriched from blood (not recorded which). Receptors originate from a woman in her sixties or seventies in a cohort exposed to, infected with or recovered from COVID-19 (not recorded which).

This chain uses TRBV5-4 with TRBJ2-1; 9 nucleotides align to TRBD1. This CDR3 region has 15 residues. The V segment lost 4 bases and the J segment 9 bases; nucleotides outside the gene matches: 11. In germline, CDR1 is SGHNT, CDR2 YYREEE (reference sequence). CDR3 sequence: CASSPSRDRVGEQFF. CDR3 bases: TGTGCCAGCAGCCCGTCCCGGGACAGGGTTGGTGAGCAGTTCTTC.

This clone was found a few times. The CDR3 nucleotides read TGTGCCAGCAGCTCCGGACAGGGGGCCTGGTACGAGCAGTACTTC. Translated: CASSSGQGAWYEQYF. This chain uses TRBV7-2 with TRBJ2-7, with TRBD1 matching 11 bases. This CDR3 has 15 residues. The germline V gene has CDR1 SGHTA and CDR2 FQGNSA. J gave up 4 bases and V 4 bases, and 6 bases lay outside the gene matches.

This chain links TRBV3-1 (or the pseudogene TRBV3-2) with TRBJ2-3, with 8 bases fitting TRBD1. J gave up 7 bases and V 4 bases, and 4 bases lay outside the gene matches. CDR3 length equals 13 residues. From germline, CDR1 is LGHDT and CDR2 YNNKEL (reference sequence). Here the CDR3 reads CASSPTGENTQYF. CDR3 bases: TGTGCCAGCAGCCCGACAGGGGAAAATACGCAGTATTTT.

The V and J genes are TRBV27 and TRBJ2-3, with TRBD2 as a possible D gene (6 bases). The CDR3 is 15 amino acids. CDR1 is MNHEY, CDR2 SMNVEV, per germline (reference sequence). Trimming left V 5 bases short and J 1 base short, with 13 bases between. In DNA form, the CDR3 reads TGTGCCAGCAGTCGCACTAGCAGCCGCACAGATACGCAGTATTTT. Translation gives CASSRTSSRTDTQYF.

The chain links TRBV5-1 to TRBJ2-1; tentative D call: TRBD1 (6 bases). The V end was cut by 6 bases, the J end by 0 bases, with 13 bases between. The CDR3 is made up of 15 amino acids. Germline CDR1 is SGHRS and CDR2 is YFSETQ. The DNA for the CDR3 is TGCGCCAGCACCCCGGCAGGGGCCTCCTACAATGAGCAGTTCTTC. It codes for CASTPAGASYNEQFF.

This clone showed up just once. The chain links TRBV5-6 to TRBJ1-2; possible D gene TRBD1, 5 bases. V was clipped by 4 bases and J by 5 bases, with 18 bases between them. This CDR3 has 15 amino acids. Per the germline V gene, CDR1 is SGHDT and CDR2 is YYEEEE. CDR3 sequence (DNA): TGTGCCAGCAGCCTGTGGACAACAATGGGGTATGGCTACACCTTC. Translation: CASSLWTTMGYGYTF.

This clone was recorded once. This chain joins TRBV29-1 and TRBJ1-4, with D perhaps matching TRBD1 (6 bases). The CDR3 covers 15 residues. V was trimmed by 0 bases and J by 1 base, leaving 9 bases between them. Germline CDR1 reads SQVTM; CDR2 reads ANQGSEA. The CDR3, as DNA: TGCAGCGTTGAAGATGGGACACGAACTAATGAAAAACTGTTTTTT. Translated, it gives CSVEDGTRTNEKLFF.

The chain combines TRBV13 with TRBJ1-4; 8 bases map to TRBD1. The CDR3 length is 15 residues. Germline lookup yields CDR1 PRHDT and CDR2 FYEKMQ (reference sequence). Trimming took 3 bases from V and 5 from J; bases not matched to a gene: 5. The CDR3 sequence is CASSFLQGGNEKLFF. The CDR3 coding sequence is TGTGCCAGCAGCTTCCTACAGGGGGGGAATGAAAAACTGTTTTTT.

V and J are TRBV27 and TRBJ2-5; 10 bases are a match to TRBD1. V shed 4 bases, J shed 3 bases, and the junction held 2 bases outside the gene matches. Germline V lookup: CDR1 MNHEY, CDR2 SMNVEV (reference sequence). This CDR3 has 14 residues. The CDR3 protein is CASSSTGGEETQYF. The CDR3 nucleotides are TGTGCCAGCAGTTCGACAGGGGGCGAAGAGACCCAGTACTTC.

The gene calls are TRBV9 and TRBJ2-3; 12 positions match TRBD1. From germline, CDR1 is SGDLS and CDR2 YYNGEE. The ends lost 3 bases at V and 2 bases at J; junction bases unmatched: 4. The CDR3 sequence is 16 residues long. Here the CDR3 reads CASSGDRGPYTDTQYF. CDR3 DNA: TGTGCCAGCAGCGGGGACAGGGGGCCGTACACAGATACGCAGTATTTT.

This clone was seen only once. J is TRBJ2-1 and V is TRBV10-3; 10 bases line up with TRBD2. The CDR3 contains 15 residues. V was clipped by 5 bases and J by 0 bases; unmatched bases: 1. The V gene's germline CDR1 is ENHRY and CDR2 SYGVKD. The DNA of the CDR3 is TGTGCCATCAGTCCTAGCGGGGGCTCCTACAATGAGCAGTTCTTC. Translation gives CAISPSGGSYNEQFF.

V is TRBV18 and J is TRBJ1-5, with 7 bases matching TRBD1. CDR3 length: 14 amino acids. Germline V gene lookup returns CDR1 KGHSH and CDR2 LQKENI. J gave up 5 bases and V 6 bases, and 7 bases lay outside the gene matches. The CDR3 sequence is CASSQTGEDQPQHF. For the CDR3, the DNA is TGTGCCAGCTCCCAAACAGGGGAGGATCAGCCCCAGCATTTT. Combining the CDR3 with reference TRBV18 and TRBJ1-5 gives the whole variable domain NAGVMQNPRHLVRRRGQEARLRCSPMKGHSHVYWYRQLPEEGLKFMVYLQKENIIDESGMPKERFSAEFPKEGPSILRIQQVVRGDSAAYFCASSQTGEDQPQHFGDGTRLSIL.

This clone has only one observation. The rearrangement links TRBV5-4 to TRBJ2-1, with 9 bases aligning to TRBD2. V dropped 4 bases and J dropped 6; count of bases not matched to a gene: 8. In germline, CDR1 is SGHNT, CDR2 YYREEE (reference sequence). CDR3 length: 15 residues. The CDR3 loop is CASSLLSLAGNEQFF. The DNA of the CDR3 is TGTGCCAGCAGCCTGCTCTCACTAGCGGGCAATGAGCAGTTCTTC.

This sequence joins TRBV19 and TRBJ2-6; TRBD2 agrees at 11 bases. Germline-derived CDR1 and CDR2 are LNHDA and SQIVND (reference sequence). V trimming: 3 bases; J trimming: 3 bases; junction bases outside the gene matches: 1. The CDR3 extends over 16 amino acids. Written as DNA, the CDR3 is TGTGCCAGTAGTATGCTAGCGGGGGGTGGGGCCAACGTCCTGACTTTC. Translating it yields CASSMLAGGGANVLTF. The variable domain in full, with the rest retrieved from reference TRBV19 and TRBJ2-6, is DGGITQSPKYLFRKEGQNVTLSCEQNLNHDAMYWYRQDPGQGLRLIYYSQIVNDFQKGDIAEGYSVSREKKESFPLTVTSAQKNPTAFYLCASSMLAGGGANVLTFGAGSRLTVL.

The chain uses TRBV18 and TRBJ2-1; the match to TRBD2 covers 9 bases. CDR1 KGHSH and CDR2 LQKENI come from the germline V gene. This CDR3 is 15 amino acids long. Trimming removed 5 bases from V and 4 bases from J; junction bases left unmatched: 6. This chain's CDR3 is CASSTFSGRYNEQFF. The CDR3 bases are TGTGCCAGCTCAACCTTCAGCGGGAGGTACAATGAGCAGTTCTTC.

The V gene is TRBV6-5, the J gene TRBJ2-6, with 8 bases matching TRBD1. Germline V lookup: CDR1 MNHEY, CDR2 SVGAGI. The CDR3 is made up of 15 amino acids. Trimming cost V 7 bases and J 2 bases; bases outside gene matches: 4. CDR3: CASTGGKAGANVLTF. In nucleotides, the CDR3 is TGTGCCAGCACAGGGGGCAAAGCTGGGGCCAACGTCCTGACTTTC.

V gene TRBV5-1 combines with J gene TRBJ2-1; TRBD1 matches at 7 bases. Germline assignment: CDR1 SGHRS and CDR2 YFSETQ. CDR3 length equals 13 residues. Germline trimming cut 0 bases from V and 9 bases from J; bases unmatched to any gene: 3. CDR3 amino acids: CASSLGGDSEQFF. The CDR3 bases are TGCGCCAGCAGCTTGGGAGGGGACAGTGAGCAGTTCTTC.

The chain uses TRBV19 and TRBJ2-7; 7 bases agree with TRBD1. The CDR3 has 15 amino acids. Trimming removed 3 bases from V and 4 bases from J; junction bases left unmatched: 9. Germline V gene data show CDR1 as LNHDA and CDR2 as SQIVND (reference sequence). CDR3 bases: TGTGCCAGTAGTATGTTTGGACAGGCCGTGTACGAGCAGTACTTC. Amino acid sequence: CASSMFGQAVYEQYF.

J is TRBJ1-3 and V is TRBV5-6; D is perhaps TRBD1 (6 bases). The germline gives CDR1 SGHDT, CDR2 YYEEEE. Between the trimmed V and J ends, which lost 1 base and 0 bases, there was a span of 14 bases. This CDR3 region has 17 residues. This CDR3 is CASSLWVTGLSGNTIYF. The CDR3, as DNA: TGTGCCAGCAGCTTGTGGGTCACAGGGCTCTCTGGAAACACCATATATTTT.

This clone was seen just once. Other nucleotide sequences in the sample specify the same CDR3. The rearrangement uses TRBV28 and TRBJ2-7; tentative D call: TRBD2 (7 bases). Trimming cost V 2 bases and J 7 bases, with 18 bases left between them. This CDR3 has 15 amino acids. CDR1 MDHEN and CDR2 SYDVKM come from the germline V gene. CDR3 nucleotides: TGTGCCAGCAGTTTAAGGGGATTGGGAGGGGGAGAGCAGTACTTC. Translated, it gives CASSLRGLGGGEQYF. The variable domain in full, completed from reference TRBV28 and TRBJ2-7, reads DVKVTQSSRYLVKRTGEKVFLECVQDMDHENMFWYRQDPGLGLRLIYFSYDVKMKEKGDIPEGYSVSREKKERFSLILESASTNQTSMYLCASSLRGLGGGEQYFGPGTRLTVT.

This chain uses TRBV19 with TRBJ2-3; TRBD2 matches at 15 bases. The CDR3 totals 18 residues. V gave up 4 bases and J gave up 2 bases; unmatched junction bases: 7. Germline V gives CDR1 LNHDA, CDR2 SQIVND (reference sequence). The CDR3 here is CASSSQGLAGGPTDTQYF. As DNA, the CDR3 is TGTGCCAGTAGTAGCCAAGGACTAGCGGGAGGGCCCACAGATACGCAGTATTTT.

This chain links TRBV7-2 with TRBJ1-6; D gene uncertain. Trimming cost V 2 bases and J 8 bases, with 22 bases left between them. The CDR3 covers 18 residues. Germline-derived CDR1 and CDR2 are SGHTA and FQGNSA. The CDR3 DNA is TGTGCCAGCAGCTTATCCCGCGTAGGGAGAGCGAAATATTCACCCCTCCACTTT. As protein: CASSLSRVGRAKYSPLHF.

J is TRBJ2-7 and V is TRBV29-1; D is unclear. V was pared by 0 bases and J by 3 bases, with 6 bases between. Germline lookup yields CDR1 SQVTM and CDR2 ANQGSEA. The CDR3 length is 12 residues. DNA for the CDR3: TGCAGCGTTGAAGATCGAGGCTACGAGCAGTACTTC. It is translated as CSVEDRGYEQYF.